This T cell receptor (beta chain) originates from a study of T cell responses to AZD1222 COVID-19 vaccine. Notes on the study in general: Spike as a whole was targeted by vaccine-associated CD4 TCRs, dominant at 160-218 and 743-854. Baseline testing showed seropositivity in only a handful of AZD1222 recipients.

The CDR3 sequence is 13 residues long. Trimming removed 4 bases at V and 4 bases at J, with 10 bases between. Germline-derived CDR1 and CDR2 are ENHRY and SYGVKD. Remarks on this clone: Its antigen is not identified.

Clones were sequenced by immunoSEQ multiplex PCR, and TCRdb holds only the in-frame ones, with some missing. This table has 98,000 or so clones, around 90% appearing once. The rearrangement uses TRBV10-3 and TRBJ1-1, with D tentatively TRBD1 (6 bases). The material was peripheral blood, obtained on day 0 of MenACWY control vaccination. This TCR was recovered from an adult in good health. CDR3 sequence: CAISGVGGTEAFF. CDR3 in DNA: TGTGCCATCAGTGGTGTAGGGGGCACTGAAGCTTTCTTT.